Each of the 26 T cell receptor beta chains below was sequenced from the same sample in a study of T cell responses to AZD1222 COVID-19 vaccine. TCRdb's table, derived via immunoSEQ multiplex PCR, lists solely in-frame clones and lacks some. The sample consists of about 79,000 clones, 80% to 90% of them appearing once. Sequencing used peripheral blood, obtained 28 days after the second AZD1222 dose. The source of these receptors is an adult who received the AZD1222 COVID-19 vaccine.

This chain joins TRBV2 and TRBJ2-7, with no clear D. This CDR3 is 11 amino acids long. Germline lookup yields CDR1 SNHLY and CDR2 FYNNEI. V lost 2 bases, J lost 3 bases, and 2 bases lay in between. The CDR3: CASSEYYEQYF. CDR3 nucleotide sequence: TGTGCCAGCAGTGAATACTACGAGCAGTACTTC.

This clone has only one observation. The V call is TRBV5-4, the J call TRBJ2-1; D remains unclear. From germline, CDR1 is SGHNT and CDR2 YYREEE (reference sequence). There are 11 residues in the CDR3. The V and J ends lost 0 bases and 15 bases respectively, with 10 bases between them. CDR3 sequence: CASSLGHLRFF. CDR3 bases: TGTGCCAGCAGCTTGGGACACCTCCGGTTCTTC.

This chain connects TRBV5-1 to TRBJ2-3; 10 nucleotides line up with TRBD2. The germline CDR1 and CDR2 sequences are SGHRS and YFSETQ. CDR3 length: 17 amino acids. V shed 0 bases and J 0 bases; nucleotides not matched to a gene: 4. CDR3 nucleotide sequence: TGCGCCAGCAGCTTGGAGGGGACTAGCGATAGCACAGATACGCAGTATTTT. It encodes CASSLEGTSDSTDTQYF.

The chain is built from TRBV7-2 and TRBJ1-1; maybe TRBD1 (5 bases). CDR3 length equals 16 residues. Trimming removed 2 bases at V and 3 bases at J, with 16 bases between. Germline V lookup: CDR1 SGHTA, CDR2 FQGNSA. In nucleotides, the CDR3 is TGTGCCAGCAGCTTAAACGGGGGAGGGGCGCACACTGAAGCTTTCTTT. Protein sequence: CASSLNGGGAHTEAFF.

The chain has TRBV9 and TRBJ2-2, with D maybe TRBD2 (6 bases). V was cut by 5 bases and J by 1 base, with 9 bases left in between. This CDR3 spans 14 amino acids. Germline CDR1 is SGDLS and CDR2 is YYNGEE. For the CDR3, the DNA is TGTGCCAGCAGGGCGGGACTGAACACCGGGGAGCTGTTTTTT. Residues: CASRAGLNTGELFF.

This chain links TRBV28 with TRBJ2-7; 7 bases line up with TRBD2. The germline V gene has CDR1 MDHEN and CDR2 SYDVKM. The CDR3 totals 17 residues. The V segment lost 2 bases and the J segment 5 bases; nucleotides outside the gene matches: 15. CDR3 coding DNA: TGTGCCAGCAGTTTAAATAGGGGAGCGGGAAATTCCCACGAGCAGTACTTC. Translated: CASSLNRGAGNSHEQYF.

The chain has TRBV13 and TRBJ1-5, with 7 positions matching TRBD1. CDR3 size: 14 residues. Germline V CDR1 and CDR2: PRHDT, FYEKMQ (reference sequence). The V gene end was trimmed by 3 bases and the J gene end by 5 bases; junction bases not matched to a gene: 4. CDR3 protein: CASSFGQADQPQHF. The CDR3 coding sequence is TGTGCCAGCAGCTTCGGACAGGCTGATCAGCCCCAGCATTTT. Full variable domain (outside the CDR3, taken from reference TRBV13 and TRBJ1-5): AAGVIQSPRHLIKEKRETATLKCYPIPRHDTVYWYQQGPGQDPQFLISFYEKMQSDKGSIPDRFSAQQFSDYHSELNMSSLELGDSALYFCASSFGQADQPQHFGDGTRLSIL.

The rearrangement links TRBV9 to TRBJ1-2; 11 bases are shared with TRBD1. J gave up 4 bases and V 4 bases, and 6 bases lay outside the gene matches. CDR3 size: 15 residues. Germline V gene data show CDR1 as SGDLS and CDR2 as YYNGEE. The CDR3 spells CASSPGTGGLYGYTF. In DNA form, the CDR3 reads TGTGCCAGCAGCCCTGGGACAGGGGGTCTCTATGGCTACACCTTC.

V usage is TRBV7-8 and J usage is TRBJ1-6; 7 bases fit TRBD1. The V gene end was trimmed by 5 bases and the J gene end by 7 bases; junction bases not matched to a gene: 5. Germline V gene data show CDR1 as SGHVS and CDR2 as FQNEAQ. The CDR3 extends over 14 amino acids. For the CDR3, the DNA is TGTGCCAGCAGCAGCGACAGGGAGAATTCACCCCTCCACTTT. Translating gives CASSSDRENSPLHF.

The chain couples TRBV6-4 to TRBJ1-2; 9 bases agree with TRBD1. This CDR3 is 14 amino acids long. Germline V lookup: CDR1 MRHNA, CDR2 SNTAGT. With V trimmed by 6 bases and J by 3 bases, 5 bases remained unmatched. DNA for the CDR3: TGTGCCAGCAGAAAGGACAGGGGCGACTATGGCTACACCTTC. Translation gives CASRKDRGDYGYTF.

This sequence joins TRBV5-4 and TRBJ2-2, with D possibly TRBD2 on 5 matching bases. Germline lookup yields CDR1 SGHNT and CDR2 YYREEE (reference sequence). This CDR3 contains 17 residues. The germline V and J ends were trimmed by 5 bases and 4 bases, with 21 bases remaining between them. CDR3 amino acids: CASSSPSEGRGTGELFF. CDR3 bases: TGTGCCAGCAGTTCTCCATCCGAGGGCCGGGGCACCGGGGAGCTGTTTTTT.

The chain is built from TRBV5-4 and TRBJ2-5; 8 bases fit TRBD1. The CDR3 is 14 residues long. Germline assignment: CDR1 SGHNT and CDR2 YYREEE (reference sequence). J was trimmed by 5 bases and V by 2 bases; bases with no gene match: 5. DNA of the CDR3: TGTGCCAGCAGCTTAGGGACAGGCGGGGAGACCCAGTACTTC. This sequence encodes CASSLGTGGETQYF.

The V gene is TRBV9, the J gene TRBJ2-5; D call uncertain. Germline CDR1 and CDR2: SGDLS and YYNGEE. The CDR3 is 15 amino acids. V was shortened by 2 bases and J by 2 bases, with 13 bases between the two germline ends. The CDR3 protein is CASSVTDGLQETQYF. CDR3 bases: TGTGCCAGCAGCGTGACGGACGGTTTGCAAGAGACCCAGTACTTC.

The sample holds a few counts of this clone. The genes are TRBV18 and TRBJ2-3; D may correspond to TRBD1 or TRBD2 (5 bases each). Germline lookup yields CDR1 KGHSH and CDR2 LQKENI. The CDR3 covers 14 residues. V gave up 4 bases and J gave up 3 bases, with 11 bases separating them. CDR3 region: CASSREGQTDTQYF. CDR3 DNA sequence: TGTGCCAGCTCACGTGAGGGGCAGACAGATACGCAGTATTTT.

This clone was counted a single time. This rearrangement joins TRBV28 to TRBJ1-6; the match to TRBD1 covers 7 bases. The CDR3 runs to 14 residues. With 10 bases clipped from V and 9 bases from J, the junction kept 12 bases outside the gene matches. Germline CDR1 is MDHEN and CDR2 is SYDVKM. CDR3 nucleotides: TGTGCCACCCAAACAACAGGGGTAGGTTCACCCCTCCACTTT. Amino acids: CATQTTGVGSPLHF.

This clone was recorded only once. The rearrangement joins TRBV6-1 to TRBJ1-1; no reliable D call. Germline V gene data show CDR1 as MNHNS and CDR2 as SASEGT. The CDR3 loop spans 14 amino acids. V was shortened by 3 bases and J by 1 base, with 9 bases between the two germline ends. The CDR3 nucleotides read TGTGCCAGCAGTGATTTACAGACGAACACTGAAGCTTTCTTT. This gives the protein CASSDLQTNTEAFF.

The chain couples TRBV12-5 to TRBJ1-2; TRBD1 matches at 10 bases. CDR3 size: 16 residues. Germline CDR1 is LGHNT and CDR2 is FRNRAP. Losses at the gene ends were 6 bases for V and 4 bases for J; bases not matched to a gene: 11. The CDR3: CASGPTTGGRGYGYTF. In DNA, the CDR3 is TGTGCTAGTGGACCCACGACAGGGGGCCGGGGCTATGGCTACACCTTC.

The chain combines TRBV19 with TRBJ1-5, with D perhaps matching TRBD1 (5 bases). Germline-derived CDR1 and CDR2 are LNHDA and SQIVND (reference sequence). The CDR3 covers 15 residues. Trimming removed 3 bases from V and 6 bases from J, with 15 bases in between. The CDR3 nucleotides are TGTGCCAGTAGTATTGGTGGTGGGGGGGTTCAGCCCCAGCATTTT. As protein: CASSIGGGGVQPQHF. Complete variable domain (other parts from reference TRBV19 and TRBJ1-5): DGGITQSPKYLFRKEGQNVTLSCEQNLNHDAMYWYRQDPGQGLRLIYYSQIVNDFQKGDIAEGYSVSREKKESFPLTVTSAQKNPTAFYLCASSIGGGGVQPQHFGDGTRLSIL.

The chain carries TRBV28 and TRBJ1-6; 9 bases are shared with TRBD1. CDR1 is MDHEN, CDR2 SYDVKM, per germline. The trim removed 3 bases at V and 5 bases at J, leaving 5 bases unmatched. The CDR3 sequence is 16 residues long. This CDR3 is CASSFSGTGNNSPLHF. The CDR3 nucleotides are TGTGCCAGCAGTTTCTCCGGGACAGGGAATAATTCACCCCTCCACTTT.

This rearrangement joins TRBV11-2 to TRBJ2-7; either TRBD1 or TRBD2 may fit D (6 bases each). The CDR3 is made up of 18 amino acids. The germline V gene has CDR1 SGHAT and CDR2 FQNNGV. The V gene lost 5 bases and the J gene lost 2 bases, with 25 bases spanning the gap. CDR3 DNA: TGTGCCAGCAGCAAAGAATGGGGGGCCGGCCCTCCAACCTACGAGCAGTACTTC. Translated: CASSKEWGAGPPTYEQYF.

The DNA for the CDR3 is TGTGCCATCAGCCGGACAGGGGGCGTTTTGGGCACTGAAGCTTTCTTT. Translating it yields CAISRTGGVLGTEAFF. The chain employs TRBV10-3 and TRBJ1-1; 11 bases match TRBD1. Trimming removed 6 bases from V and 4 bases from J; junction bases left unmatched: 10. The CDR3 contains 16 residues. Germline V gives CDR1 ENHRY, CDR2 SYGVKD.

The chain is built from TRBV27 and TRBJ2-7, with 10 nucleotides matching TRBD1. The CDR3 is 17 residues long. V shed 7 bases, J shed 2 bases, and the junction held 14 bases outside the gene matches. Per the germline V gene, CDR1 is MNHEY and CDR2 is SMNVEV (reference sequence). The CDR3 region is CASTDPETGGSTYEQYF. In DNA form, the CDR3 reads TGTGCCAGCACCGACCCCGAGACAGGGGGCTCAACCTACGAGCAGTACTTC.

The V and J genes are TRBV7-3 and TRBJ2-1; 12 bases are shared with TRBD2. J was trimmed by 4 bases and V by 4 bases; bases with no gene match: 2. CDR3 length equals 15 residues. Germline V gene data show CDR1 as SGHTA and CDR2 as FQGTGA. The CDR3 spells CASSSGLAGYNEQFF. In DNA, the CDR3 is TGTGCCAGCAGCTCCGGACTAGCGGGATACAATGAGCAGTTCTTC. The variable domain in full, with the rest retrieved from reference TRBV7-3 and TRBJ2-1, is GAGVSQTPSNKVTEKGKYVELRCDPISGHTALYWYRQSLGQGPEFLIYFQGTGAADDSGLPNDRFFAVRPEGSVSTLKIQRTERGDSAVYLCASSSGLAGYNEQFFGPGTRLTVL.

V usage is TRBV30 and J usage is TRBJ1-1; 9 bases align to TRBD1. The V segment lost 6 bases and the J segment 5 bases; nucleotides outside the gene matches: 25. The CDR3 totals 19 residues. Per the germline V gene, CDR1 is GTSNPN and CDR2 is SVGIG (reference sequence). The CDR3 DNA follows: TGTGCCTGCGCTCGTAATACAGGGGGCGATCTGGGTAGAGGTACTGAAGCTTTCTTT. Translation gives CACARNTGGDLGRGTEAFF.

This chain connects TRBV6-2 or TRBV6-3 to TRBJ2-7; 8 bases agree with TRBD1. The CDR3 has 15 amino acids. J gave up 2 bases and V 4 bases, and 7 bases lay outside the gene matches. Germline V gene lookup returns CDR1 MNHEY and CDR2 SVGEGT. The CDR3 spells CASSLSGTGPYEQYF. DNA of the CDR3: TGTGCCAGCAGTTTATCCGGGACAGGCCCCTACGAGCAGTACTTC.

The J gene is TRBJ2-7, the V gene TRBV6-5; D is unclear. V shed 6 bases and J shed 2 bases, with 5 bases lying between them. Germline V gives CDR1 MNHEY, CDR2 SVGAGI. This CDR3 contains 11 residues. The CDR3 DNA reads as TGTGCCAGCAGCGGAGCCTACGAGCAGTACTTC. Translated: CASSGAYEQYF.